The 20 T cell receptor beta chains listed next were all sequenced from one sample in a study of technical replicates of blood from a handful of donors. Sequencing was performed with immunoSEQ multiplex PCR; in TCRdb, only in-frame clones are kept and a portion is missing. The sample includes roughly 81,000 clones, 97% of them seen just once. Material: T cells isolated from PBMCs. The receptors come from a human donor in good health.

The chain employs TRBV10-3 and TRBJ1-2, with TRBD1 identical over 8 bases. V was clipped by 10 bases and J by 6 bases; unmatched bases: 10. The CDR3 is 13 residues long. Germline lookup yields CDR1 ENHRY and CDR2 SYGVKD. The CDR3: CATVDRVGNGYTF. CDR3 in DNA: TGTGCCACCGTGGACAGGGTGGGGAATGGCTACACCTTC.

The table lists this clone with a count of one. The chain couples TRBV5-1 to TRBJ2-1; the match to TRBD2 covers 10 bases. The V gene's germline CDR1 is SGHRS and CDR2 YFSETQ. The CDR3 loop spans 15 amino acids. Trimming cost V 2 bases and J 5 bases; bases outside gene matches: 4. CDR3 sequence: CASSLAGGPHNEQFF. Written as DNA, the CDR3 is TGCGCCAGCAGCTTAGCGGGAGGGCCACACAATGAGCAGTTCTTC.

The rearrangement joins TRBV11-1 to TRBJ2-1; 11 nucleotides match TRBD2. Looked up from germline, CDR1 is SGHAT and CDR2 is FQDESV (reference sequence). The CDR3 spans 14 residues. Unmatched junction bases numbered 5, after V lost 3 bases and J lost 10 bases. The CDR3 sequence: CASSFLAGGREQFF. CDR3 nucleotide sequence: TGTGCCAGCAGCTTTCTAGCGGGGGGACGAGAGCAGTTCTTC. The full variable domain, in which reference TRBV11-1 and TRBJ2-1 provide the parts outside the CDR3, is EAEVAQSPRYKITEKSQAVAFWCDPISGHATLYWYRQILGQGPELLVQFQDESVVDDSQLPKDRFSAERLKGVDSTLKIQPAELGDSAMYLCASSFLAGGREQFFGPGTRLTVL.

This chain uses TRBV7-9 with TRBJ1-1; no reliable D call. This CDR3 spans 15 amino acids. CDR1 and CDR2 (germline): SEHNR, FQNEAQ (reference sequence). Trimming took 1 base from V and 3 from J, leaving 12 bases between them. CDR3 loop: CASSLVRFGDTEAFF. The CDR3 coding sequence is TGTGCCAGCAGCTTAGTGAGATTCGGGGACACTGAAGCTTTCTTT.

The CDR3 nucleotides read TGTGCCAGCAGCCCCGGGACAGCCTGGGAGACCCAGTACTTC. It specifies CASSPGTAWETQYF. The chain uses TRBV5-4 and TRBJ2-5; 7 nucleotides line up with TRBD1. The V segment lost 4 bases and the J segment 5 bases; nucleotides outside the gene matches: 8. This CDR3 comprises 14 residues. Germline CDR1 SGHNT, CDR2 YYREEE (reference sequence).

The chain recombines TRBV27 with TRBJ2-7; 9 nucleotides agree with TRBD2. CDR1 and CDR2 (germline): MNHEY, SMNVEV (reference sequence). The CDR3 is made up of 15 amino acids. Losses at the gene ends were 6 bases for V and 5 bases for J; bases not matched to a gene: 11. The CDR3 sequence: CASSLLAGGPHEQYF. In DNA, the CDR3 is TGTGCCAGCAGCCTCCTGGCGGGAGGGCCGCACGAGCAGTACTTC.

The chain couples TRBV5-1 to TRBJ2-1; tentative D call: TRBD2 (7 bases). V lost 5 bases and J lost 4, with 16 bases in between. In germline, CDR1 is SGHRS, CDR2 YFSETQ. The CDR3 spans 15 residues. The CDR3 protein is CASSRGAGKYNEQFF. The CDR3 nucleotides are TGCGCCAGCAGTCGGGGGGCAGGGAAGTACAATGAGCAGTTCTTC. Looking up the rest from reference TRBV5-1 and TRBJ2-1 gives the full variable domain: KAGVTQTPRYLIKTRGQQVTLSCSPISGHRSVSWYQQTPGQGLQFLFEYFSETQRNKGNFPGRFSGRQFSNSRSEMNVSTLELGDSALYLCASSRGAGKYNEQFFGPGTRLTVL.

The rearrangement links TRBV28 to TRBJ2-1, with 8 bases that match TRBD2. The CDR3 has 14 amino acids. V lost 5 bases to trimming and J lost 5 bases; unmatched junction nucleotides: 5. CDR1 and CDR2 (germline): MDHEN, SYDVKM. This CDR3 is CASSPPGGHNEQFF. The CDR3 DNA reads as TGTGCCAGCAGTCCCCCGGGAGGGCACAATGAGCAGTTCTTC.

The CDR3, as DNA: TGCGCCAGCAGTTCCCGACAGGGGTTCCAAGAGACCCAGTACTTC. Its translation is CASSSRQGFQETQYF. The rearrangement joins TRBV5-1 to TRBJ2-5; the match to TRBD1 covers 8 bases. Germline CDR1 SGHRS, CDR2 YFSETQ. CDR3 size: 15 residues. V was pared by 5 bases and J by 1 base, with 7 bases of the junction left unmatched.

V gene TRBV11-2 combines with J gene TRBJ2-7; 11 nucleotides match TRBD1. The CDR3 runs 17 residues. Germline CDR1 SGHAT, CDR2 FQNNGV. Losses at the gene ends were 2 bases for V and 2 bases for J; bases not matched to a gene: 8. The DNA of the CDR3 is TGTGCCAGCAGCTTATTTAGGACAGGGGGCAAGACCTACGAGCAGTACTTC. Translating it yields CASSLFRTGGKTYEQYF.

CDR3 amino acids: CASSLESGAGNTIYF. In nucleotides, the CDR3 is TGTGCCAGCAGCTTAGAGTCAGGGGCTGGAAACACCATATATTTT. The V call is TRBV11-2, the J call TRBJ1-3, with a possible D match to TRBD1 (6 bases). The CDR3 spans 15 residues. The germline CDR1 and CDR2 sequences are SGHAT and FQNNGV. V was trimmed by 0 bases and J by 2 bases, leaving 8 bases between them. The variable domain in full, with the rest retrieved from reference TRBV11-2 and TRBJ1-3, is EAGVAQSPRYKIIEKRQSVAFWCNPISGHATLYWYQQILGQGPKLLIQFQNNGVVDDSQLPKDRFSAERLKGVDSTLKIQPAKLEDSAVYLCASSLESGAGNTIYFGEGSWLTVV.

Written as DNA, the CDR3 is TGTGCCAGCAGTAGGGCGGGGGGGCCATCGGGTGGAGAGACCCAGTACTTC. Amino acid sequence: CASSRAGGPSGGETQYF. The chain combines TRBV27 with TRBJ2-5; the match to TRBD2 covers 9 bases. This CDR3 is built from 17 residues. V was clipped by 5 bases and J by 4 bases; unmatched bases: 14. Germline V gene sequence: CDR1 MNHEY, CDR2 SMNVEV (reference sequence).

The chain joins TRBV5-1 to TRBJ2-2; D is possibly TRBD2 (5 bases). This CDR3 comprises 11 residues. The V end was cut by 7 bases, the J end by 5 bases, with 6 bases between. Germline V CDR1 and CDR2: SGHRS, YFSETQ. DNA of the CDR3: TGCGCCAGCGGAGGTACCGGGGAGCTGTTTTTT. Residues: CASGGTGELFF.

This clone showed up just once. The DNA for the CDR3 is TGTGCCAGCAGCTTAGAGTCAGGGTACACCGGGGAGCTGTTTTTT. Amino acids: CASSLESGYTGELFF. V gene TRBV11-3 combines with J gene TRBJ2-2; TRBD1 might be the D (5 bases). Looked up from germline, CDR1 is SGHNT and CDR2 is YENEEA. CDR3 length: 15 residues. V lost 0 bases and J 3 bases, leaving 8 bases between the germline ends.

The chain carries TRBV11-3 and TRBJ2-1; TRBD1 is a possible D gene (5 bases). Trimming removed 0 bases at V and 9 bases at J, with 9 bases between. CDR3 size: 13 residues. Germline CDR1 and CDR2: SGHNT and YENEEA. The CDR3 DNA follows: TGTGCCAGCAGCTTAGAACGAAGGGGTGAGCAGTTCTTC. Translated, it gives CASSLERRGEQFF.

The V and J genes are TRBV5-6 and TRBJ2-5; D unresolved. Trimming took off 4 bases at V and 7 bases at J, with 26 bases between the two ends. CDR1 and CDR2 (germline): SGHDT, YYEEEE. CDR3 length: 17 amino acids. The chain's CDR3 is CASSADITEPASWTQYF. CDR3 sequence (DNA): TGTGCCAGCAGCGCCGACATAACTGAACCGGCTTCATGGACCCAGTACTTC.

The genes are TRBV5-1 and TRBJ2-6; the D gene is possibly TRBD1 (5 bases). V was cut by 5 bases and J by 0 bases, with 15 bases left in between. The CDR3 loop spans 17 amino acids. Per the germline V gene, CDR1 is SGHRS and CDR2 is YFSETQ. This CDR3 is CASRRGLMSSGANVLTF. CDR3 sequence (DNA): TGCGCCAGCAGAAGGGGCCTGATGAGCTCTGGGGCCAACGTCCTGACTTTC.

This chain connects TRBV2 to TRBJ1-1; D ambiguous. V was pared by 3 bases and J by 1 base, with 9 bases between. CDR1 is SNHLY and CDR2 is FYNNEI in the germline V gene. The CDR3 totals 14 residues. The CDR3 bases are TGTGCCAGCAGTGAGGTGGGGAGGAACACTGAAGCTTTCTTT. It is translated as CASSEVGRNTEAFF.

The chain couples TRBV6-6 to TRBJ1-3, with TRBD1 matching over 7 bases. This CDR3 is 14 amino acids long. CDR1 is MNHNY, CDR2 SVGAGI, per germline (reference sequence). J was trimmed by 2 bases and V by 5 bases; bases with no gene match: 3. For the CDR3, the DNA is TGTGCCAGCAGTACCGACAGGGCTGGAAACACCATATATTTT. It is translated as CASSTDRAGNTIYF.

The gene calls are TRBV7-9 and TRBJ2-3, with TRBD2 identical over 9 bases. Germline V gene sequence: CDR1 SEHNR, CDR2 FQNEAQ (reference sequence). V trimming: 3 bases; J trimming: 4 bases; junction bases outside the gene matches: 14. This CDR3 has 18 residues. The CDR3 DNA is TGTGCCAGCAGCTTTTTAGCGGGAGTCGGACTCGGCGCAGATACGCAGTATTTT. Its translation is CASSFLAGVGLGADTQYF.